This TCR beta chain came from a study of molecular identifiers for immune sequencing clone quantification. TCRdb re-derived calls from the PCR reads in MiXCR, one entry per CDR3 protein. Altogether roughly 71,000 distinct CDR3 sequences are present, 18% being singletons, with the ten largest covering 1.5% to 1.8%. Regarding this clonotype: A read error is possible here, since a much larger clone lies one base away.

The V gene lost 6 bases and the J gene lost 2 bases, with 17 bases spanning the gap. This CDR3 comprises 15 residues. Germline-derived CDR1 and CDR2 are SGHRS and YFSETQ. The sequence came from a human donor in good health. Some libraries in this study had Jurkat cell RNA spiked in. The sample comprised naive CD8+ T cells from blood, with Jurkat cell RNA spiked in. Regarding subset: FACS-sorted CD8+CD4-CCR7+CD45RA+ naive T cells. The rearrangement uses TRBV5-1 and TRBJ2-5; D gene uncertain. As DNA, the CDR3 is TGCGCCAGCAAGGTTGGGCACAGACGACAAGAGACCCAGTACTTC. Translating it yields CASKVGHRRQETQYF.